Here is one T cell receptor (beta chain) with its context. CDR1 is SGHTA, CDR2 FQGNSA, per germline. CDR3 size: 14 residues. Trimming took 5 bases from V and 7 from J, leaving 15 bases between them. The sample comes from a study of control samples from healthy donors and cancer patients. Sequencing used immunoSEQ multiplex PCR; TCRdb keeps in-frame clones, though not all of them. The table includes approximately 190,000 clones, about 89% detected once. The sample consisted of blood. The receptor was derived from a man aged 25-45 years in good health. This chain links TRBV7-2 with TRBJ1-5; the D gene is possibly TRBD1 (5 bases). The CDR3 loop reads CASSTTGGNQPQHF. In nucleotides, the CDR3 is TGTGCCAGCAGCACCACAGGAGGGAACCAGCCCCAGCATTTT. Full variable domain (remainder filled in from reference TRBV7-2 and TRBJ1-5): GAGVSQSPSNKVTEKGKDVELRCDPISGHTALYWYRQSLGQGLEFLIYFQGNSAPDKSGLPSDRFSAERTGGSVSTLTIQRTQQEDSAVYLCASSTTGGNQPQHFGDGTRLSIL.